This T cell receptor (beta chain) was sequenced for a study of blood T cells in healthy people across ages. The trim removed 4 bases at V and 8 bases at J, leaving 18 bases unmatched. CDR3 length: 17 amino acids. In germline, CDR1 is KGHDR, CDR2 SFDVKD. Alongside a J-beta primer mix, a sample-barcoded 5' primer served in a second PCR lasting about 7 to 11 cycles. Each CDR3 protein gets one entry after TCRdb re-called the 5' RACE reads with MiXCR. The top ten hold over 10% of the sample, which has around 1,100,000 distinct CDR3 sequences, 30% to 40% seen once. Total RNA was isolated from each sample in quantities of at least 6 micrograms.

The rearrangement links TRBV24-1 to TRBJ1-2, with TRBD1 identical over 7 bases. The clonotype comes from a man between 18 and 29 years old in good health. The sequenced material came from blood. In nucleotides, the CDR3 is TGTGCCACCAGTGACCCGACCGGGACAGAGCCCCGCGGGGGCTACACCTTC. Protein product: CATSDPTGTEPRGGYTF.